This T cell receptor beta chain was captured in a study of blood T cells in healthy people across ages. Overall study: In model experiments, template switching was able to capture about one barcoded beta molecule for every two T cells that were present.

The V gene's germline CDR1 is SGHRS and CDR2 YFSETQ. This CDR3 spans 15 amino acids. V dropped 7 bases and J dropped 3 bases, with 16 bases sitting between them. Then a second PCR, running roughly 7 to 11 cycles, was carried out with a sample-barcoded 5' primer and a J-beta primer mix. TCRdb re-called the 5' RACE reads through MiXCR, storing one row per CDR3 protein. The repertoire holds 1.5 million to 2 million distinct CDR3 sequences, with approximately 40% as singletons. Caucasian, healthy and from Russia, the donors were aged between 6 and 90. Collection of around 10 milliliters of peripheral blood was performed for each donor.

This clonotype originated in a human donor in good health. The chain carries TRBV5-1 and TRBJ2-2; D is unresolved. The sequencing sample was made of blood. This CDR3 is CASRTRLGDTGELFF. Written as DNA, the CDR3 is TGCGCCAGCCGTACGAGGCTAGGAGACACCGGGGAGCTGTTTTTT.